This is a list of T cell receptor beta chains from one sample in a study of cytomegalovirus exposure and HLA in healthy donors. Assay used: immunoSEQ multiplex PCR; TCRdb lists only in-frame clones, some missing. This listing includes about 200,000 clones. The sequencing sample was made of PBMCs. The receptors shown here come from a boy aged 10-17 years in good health and CMV-seronegative. CDR3s include the opening cysteine and the closing phenylalanine or tryptophan.

v_call: TRBV5-1; j_call: TRBJ1-1; cdr3_aa: CASSFPGEGTEAFF
v_call: TRBV10-3; j_call: TRBJ1-1; cdr3_aa: CAISESLQGPSNTEAFF
v_call: TRBV5-1; j_call: -; cdr3_aa: CASSLGRGLRFDFSYEQYF
v_call: TRBV27; j_call: TRBJ1-2; cdr3_aa: CASSLGVDYGYTF
v_call: TRBV29-1; j_call: TRBJ2-3; cdr3_aa: CSVWRGRNTDTQYF
v_call: TRBV5-6; j_call: -; cdr3_aa: CASSPDFHEQYF
v_call: TRBV19; j_call: TRBJ2-2; cdr3_aa: CASRDRGRANTGELFF
v_call: TRBV7-9; j_call: TRBJ1-3; cdr3_aa: CASSLRGSGNTIYF
v_call: TRBV9; j_call: TRBJ2-3; cdr3_aa: CASSPHTKGGAGGGTDTQCF
v_call: TRBV11-1; j_call: TRBJ2-5; cdr3_aa: CASSPRWEPGTQYF
v_call: TRBV7-3; j_call: TRBJ2-1; cdr3_aa: CASSGGTGAWNEQFF